The 10 T cell receptor beta chains in this list originate from one sample, sequenced in a study of patients and donors after allogeneic stem cell transplantation. Via MiXCR, TCRdb re-called the RT-PCR reads, giving one row per CDR3 protein. The profile covers tens of thousands of distinct CDR3 sequences, with 45% to 50% appearing a single time and under 70% taken by the ten largest. Sequenced input: blood, either unsorted or a sorted T cell fraction (not recorded which). These receptors originate from a human donor who was either an allogeneic HSCT recipient or a stem cell or donor lymphocyte infusion donor (not recorded which). It is not recorded whose cells these are; they may come from a transplant donor.

This clonotype was observed a handful of times. The rearrangement links TRBV6-6 to TRBJ1-2; TRBD1 might be the D (6 bases). Trimming took off 6 bases at V and 5 bases at J, with 16 bases between the two ends. Germline CDR1 reads MNHNY; CDR2 reads SVGAGI (reference sequence). The CDR3 totals 14 residues. The CDR3 nucleotides read TGTGCCAGCAGCTCGGCACAGGGTTTGTATGGCTACACCTTC. This codes for CASSSAQGLYGYTF.

The CDR3 region has the DNA TGTGCCATCAGCCGGGAGTCAAATGGAAACACCATATATTTT. This gives the protein CAISRESNGNTIYF. The chain combines TRBV10-3 with TRBJ1-3; D not resolved. This CDR3 comprises 14 residues. Per the germline V gene, CDR1 is ENHRY and CDR2 is SYGVKD. Between the trimmed V and J ends, which lost 6 bases and 3 bases, there was a span of 12 bases.

The chain uses TRBV12-3 or TRBV12-4 and TRBJ1-3, with D possibly matching TRBD1 (5 bases). The CDR3 totals 18 residues. V dropped 0 bases and J dropped 0 bases, with 15 bases sitting between them. The CDR3 bases are TGTGCCAGCAGTTTAGCGCTGACAGCCCATAGCTCTGGAAACACCATATATTTT. Its protein is CASSLALTAHSSGNTIYF.

The chain is built from TRBV5-1 and TRBJ2-1; weak D call: TRBD1 (6 bases). The germline CDR1 and CDR2 sequences are SGHRS and YFSETQ. The V gene lost 4 bases and the J gene lost 5 bases, with 13 bases spanning the gap. This CDR3 has 14 amino acids. DNA of the CDR3: TGCGCCAGCAGCACCAGGGGAGAGAACAATGAGCAGTTCTTC. It translates to CASSTRGENNEQFF.

The rearrangement joins TRBV12-3 or TRBV12-4 to TRBJ1-6; D is ambiguous. V gave up 5 bases and J gave up 10 bases, with 15 bases separating them. The CDR3 covers 14 residues. CDR3 DNA: TGTGCCAGCAGTAAGACGGCCGTGGGGTCACCCCTCCACTTT. Its protein is CASSKTAVGSPLHF.

A single count supports this clonotype. The chain joins TRBV10-3 to TRBJ1-1; D gene ambiguous. The CDR3 consists of 15 residues. Germline V gives CDR1 ENHRY, CDR2 SYGVKD. V lost 6 bases and J lost 1, with 15 bases in between. The chain's CDR3 is CAIRLSFDRNTEAFF. CDR3 nucleotide sequence: TGTGCCATCAGGCTTTCTTTCGATCGGAACACTGAAGCTTTCTTT.

J is TRBJ1-1 and V is TRBV4-3, with D possibly TRBD1 on 5 matching bases. From germline, CDR1 is LGHNA and CDR2 YSLEER. CDR3 length: 15 amino acids. Trimming stripped 0 bases from V and 3 bases from J, with 11 bases between. The CDR3 loop is CASSQDSGRDTEAFF. CDR3 coding DNA: TGCGCCAGCAGCCAAGATTCAGGGAGGGACACTGAAGCTTTCTTT.

This clonotype has more than one count but fewer than ten. V usage is TRBV29-1 and J usage is TRBJ1-2, with unresolved D. CDR3 length: 13 residues. Trimming removed 5 bases at V and 4 bases at J, with 14 bases between. The germline V gene encodes CDR1 SQVTM and CDR2 ANQGSEA. The CDR3 DNA reads as TGCAGCGTTCACCCCCTAGCCTCCTATGGCTACACCTTC. Amino acids: CSVHPLASYGYTF.

V is TRBV7-9 and J is TRBJ2-7; no reliable D call. Deletions cut 2 bases from V and 0 bases from J, with 8 bases between. Germline assignment: CDR1 SEHNR and CDR2 FQNEAQ (reference sequence). There are 14 residues in the CDR3. The CDR3 bases are TGTGCCAGCAGCTTACAGGCCCTCTCCTACGAGCAGTACTTC. Its translation is CASSLQALSYEQYF.

This clonotype was picked up a small number of times. This chain links TRBV24-1 with TRBJ1-1; tentative D call: TRBD1 (6 bases). Germline CDR1 reads KGHDR; CDR2 reads SFDVKD. The CDR3 spans 12 residues. Trimming removed 9 bases at V and 1 base at J, with 8 bases between. CDR3 sequence reads: CATWTENTEAFF. CDR3 DNA: TGTGCCACCTGGACAGAGAACACTGAAGCTTTCTTT.